This T cell receptor beta chain is from a study of blood T cell repertoires in COVID-19. The CDR3 covers 17 residues. V trimming: 1 base; J trimming: 4 bases; junction bases outside the gene matches: 10. CDR1 is MGHRA, CDR2 YSYEKL, per germline. Generated by immunoSEQ multiplex PCR, the TCRdb table keeps only in-frame clones and is missing some. This repertoire shows about 400,000 clones, 70% to 90% found once; its top ten account for more than 0.95%. The material sequenced was peripheral blood. The sequence came from a man in his forties or fifties with acute or convalescent COVID-19. The rearrangement joins TRBV4-1 to TRBJ1-1; 9 bases are a match to TRBD1. CDR3 loop: CASSQGRADRGATEAFF. The CDR3 nucleotides are TGCGCCAGCAGCCAAGGGAGGGCGGACAGGGGAGCCACTGAAGCTTTCTTT.